This record looks at one T cell receptor beta chain sequence and its context. Its antigen is undetermined. Patients had chemo-refractory metastatic non-small-cell lung cancer and received focal radiation plus CTLA-4 blockade that used ipilimumab. Trimming took 5 bases from V and 0 from J, leaving 10 bases between them. This CDR3 has 14 amino acids. The germline V gene has CDR1 SQVTM and CDR2 ANQGSEA. Clones were sequenced by immunoSEQ multiplex PCR, and TCRdb holds only the in-frame ones, with some missing. Altogether 80,000 to 95,000 clones are present, 82% being singletons, with the ten largest covering roughly 23%. This sample was taken from a study of radiotherapy plus CTLA-4 blockade in lung cancer. Study at large: Disease control was seen in 31% of patients, objective responses in roughly 19%. Study-wide results and limits: The authors reported that early blood T cell clone dynamics, with interferon-beta, best predicted response. Tumor-origin TCR clones grew in blood after radiotherapy plus ipilimumab.

The chain recombines TRBV29-1 with TRBJ1-4; D remains ambiguous. The TCR originated in a human donor with non-small cell lung cancer that progressed on radiotherapy plus ipilimumab. The source material was peripheral blood, sampled from a patient treated with radiotherapy plus ipilimumab. The CDR3 DNA sequence: TGCAGCGTTAGCGGCAGCCCAACTAATGAAAAACTGTTTTTT. Protein sequence: CSVSGSPTNEKLFF.